This TCR beta chain stems from a study of cytomegalovirus exposure and HLA in healthy donors (dated by TCRdb to about 2017). Regarding the research as a whole: In an earlier analysis of under 600 of the donors, 250 to 300 Gb of sequence data and 90 million to 120 million unique TCR beta sequences from about 179 million T cells were reported. An early release covering roughly 640 HLA-typed donors comprised approximately 290 gigabases of sequencing data and roughly 86 million unique TCR sequences. The genetic ancestry cluster associated with self-reported Caucasian donors included 65% to 90% of the approximately 410 genotyped donors. The study aimed to test whether cataloging public T cell receptors could reveal signatures of past pathogen exposure. The T cell repertoires of about 700 subjects were profiled by immunosequencing and related to cytomegalovirus serostatus. Along with the roughly 670-subject first cohort, a separate validation cohort of roughly 110 different subjects was used. High-throughput TCR immunosequencing, statistical association of individual TCRs with disease status, and machine learning were combined to predict cytomegalovirus infection status. A later analysis re-analyzed previously published TCR beta repertoires from approximately 700 donors and added high-resolution HLA genotyping to study TCR occurrence patterns. Rather than using new phenotypic data, the later analysis identified candidate immune exposures from TCR beta sequences and from how often those sequences occurred across donors. An earlier analysis of more than 450 of the donors used high-throughput TCR beta sequencing to judge whether each TCR beta V gene segment behaved as functional or pseudogenic. Donor age, sex, ethnicity and CMV serostatus were compiled alongside the repertoire data. A later genetic analysis used genome-wide SNP genotypes for about 55% of the 666 donors, treating that subset as a discovery cohort. Every repertoire in the discovery cohort had been generated on one and the same sequencing platform. HLA typing covered class I and class II loci at four-digit resolution. The number of typed donors differed by locus: roughly 629-640 for A, B, C, DRB1 and DQB1; some 540 for DQA1; approximately 600 for DPA1; and roughly 470 for DPB1. Several DR-DQ haplotypes were treated as single units for association and clustering because of strong linkage in the cohort. Across 398 genotyped donors of the cohort, an average of about 250,000 unique TCR beta nucleotide sequences per donor were sequenced, and roughly 20% of those sequences were non-productive.

Library preparation employed the immunoSEQ multiplex PCR assay. The multiplex PCR relied on a mix of 60 forward primers for TCR Vbeta segments and 13 reverse primers for TCR Jbeta segments. The CDR3 region of rearranged TCR beta genes was amplified from genomic DNA with a multiplex PCR assay. The amplified TCR beta libraries were sequenced on the Illumina HiSeq System as 87-base-pair reads. Processing in the source paper ran as follows. In a later analysis, tens of millions of unique TCR beta chains were counted across the 650 to 700 repertoires, and about 9.9 million of these chains were shared by at least two donors. A nearest-neighbor algorithm error-corrected the raw reads and collapsed the reads into unique sequences, merging closely related sequences to remove PCR and sequencing errors. V, D and J gene segments were assigned by aligning CDR3 sequences to IMGT reference sequences. For a sequence to be retained, a match of at least six nucleotides was required to both a V gene segment and a J gene segment. Rearrangements were called productive when the CDR3 lacked stop codons and stayed in frame with V and J; all others were non-productive. CDR3 was defined by IMGT convention, running from the second conserved V-encoded cysteine to the conserved J-encoded phenylalanine. In an earlier analysis of more than 550 of the donors, sequences lacking an unambiguous match to a single V gene segment were excluded. In an earlier analysis of about 590 of the donors, a V segment was called functional when productive rearrangements were above 56.7%, and segregating when the standard deviation between donors exceeded 5%. To diagnose cytomegalovirus status from the catalog of TCR beta chain sequences, a statistical classification framework was built. V and J gene assignment, in a later analysis, came from comparing TCR nucleotide sequences with IMGT/GENE-DB human TR gene sequences. The TCRdist pipeline was used in a later analysis to assign CDR3 sequences and most-parsimonious VDJ recombination scenarios. In a later analysis, each TCR beta chain was defined by its CDR3 amino acid sequence together with its V-gene family, and reads without a unique V-gene family were excluded. As a way to deal with suspected cross-contamination and a sequencing artifact, a later analysis dropped hundreds of nucleotide sequences that were highly shared and had low generation probability. For each public chain, a later analysis derived a clonal expansion index from normalized ranks of inferred template counts within each repertoire. In a later analysis, generation probabilities were computed with a VDJ recombination model fitted to out-of-frame rearrangements, and the resulting probabilities were checked against IGoR. Hypergeometric tests were used in a later analysis to score TCR-TCR, TCR-HLA and TCR-CMV co-occurrence, with a repertoire-size bias correction applied to the TCR pairs. To estimate false discovery rates, a later analysis permuted the HLA or CMV assignments 20 times. A later analysis grouped co-occurring TCRs with DBSCAN, adding TCRdist sequence similarity when clustering within HLA-allele-positive subsets. Repertoires with fewer than 30,000 or more than 120,000 public chains were left out of co-occurrence clustering, as were about 5 repertoires with anomalous nucleotide sharing. Entries here come from immuneACCESS through TCRdb and include only in-frame sequences with V and J called. Some clones fail to appear in such tables; in the studies checked, an unresolved V gene covers under half of the shortfall, and the cause of the remainder is unknown. V, J and clone size are those of that table, while D and trimming were read from the DNA. For this sample there are 100,000 or so clones; nearly 85% appear just once. The ten largest clonotypes hold under 6.5% of the sample.

What the authors observed across the whole study: A later genetic analysis reported fewer N-insertions in productive TCRs among donors in an Asian-associated ancestry cluster than the 666-donor mean. Assigning TCR associations to individual alleles was difficult when HLA alleles, especially DR and DQ, strongly co-occurred. Because the 87-base-pair reads could not distinguish some IMGT-functional V segments, including TRBV6-2 and TRBV6-3, those segments were excluded. In an earlier analysis of more than 450 of the donors, most TCR beta V segments were observed in productive rearrangements about 87% or about 30% of the time, broadly matching IMGT annotations. Correlated functional status among segregating V segments might reflect linkage disequilibrium, but an unknown experimental factor could not be ruled out. V-gene and J-gene trimming of TCR beta chains was associated with a missense DCLRE1C variant in a later genetic analysis, and the association was replicated in an independent cohort. In a later analysis, TCR association rates were found to vary across HLA loci, with the most associated TCRs seen for DRB1 alleles and the fewest for HLA-C alleles. In the study, around 150 TCR beta chains were listed as associated with cytomegalovirus. Because HLA typing was missing for some donors at each locus, association tests included only the typed subset. A later analysis found that most CMV-associated TCR beta chains appeared HLA-restricted, with HLA associations seemingly driven largely by CMV exposure. Because counts were too low, 15 to 20 rarely observed V segments, including chromosome 9 orphons, were excluded from the earlier analysis of some 540 of the donors. The cohort was sequenced for TCR beta chains only, and without alpha or paired-chain data the features that could be detected were limited. Across donors, most TCR sequences were observed very rarely, whereas some public TCRs were present in many individuals. Cytomegalovirus status was reported to be diagnosed by the classifier with high specificity and sensitivity in both the original and validation cohorts. A later analysis reported that several top co-occurrence clusters appeared linked to parvovirus B19, influenza, CMV and Epstein-Barr virus. A cluster of highly shared sequence variants was judged likely to represent a technical artifact of the sequencing pipeline. In vitro tests confirmed that three of the cytomegalovirus-associated TCR beta chains recognize cytomegalovirus antigens. Sequencing depth was assumed to be roughly uniform across donors in the presence/absence analyses, though that assumption may not hold. A further reported finding was that TCR beta sequences accurately predicted the HLA-A and HLA-B alleles for most subjects in the first cohort. According to the authors, the approach could potentially be generalized to other disease states and immunological phenotypes. At a false discovery rate of 0.05, a later analysis linked 16,000 or so TCR beta sequences to specific HLA alleles. The only immune exposure information available for the cohort was CMV serostatus. In a later analysis, HLA-associated TCR beta chains were found to be more clonally expanded and to have lower generation probabilities than equally common non-associated chains.

Its CDR3 holds 16 amino acids, cysteine through phenylalanine. The kept DNA is CDR3 alone, 48 bases in frame from the first base. The CDR1 and CDR2 encoded by the germline V gene (reference sequence) are LNHDA and SQIVND. V gives up 2 bases and J gives up 0 bases, and the segment between their germline ends measures 11 bases. In total, about 650 healthy bone marrow donors made up the cohort. Cohort members were all nominally healthy when sampled, although unrecorded immune exposures were likely present. The donor tested CMV seronegative, placing the donor among the 350 or so seronegative members of the cohort. Each donor provided a peripheral blood sample, and peripheral blood mononuclear cells were used for TCR beta sequencing. The Qiagen DNeasy Blood Extraction Kit was used to extract genomic DNA from the blood cell samples. In the case of this clone: The specificity of this receptor is unknown. No quality values exist for individual bases; no much larger clone is one base distant.

The sequence was obtained from a man between 18 and 35 years old in good health and CMV-seronegative. The chain couples TRBV19 to TRBJ1-5; the D gene is not confidently resolved. The sample was PBMCs. The DNA sequence is as follows: TGTGCCAGTAGTATAATCGGGATCCGTAGCAATCAGCCCCAGCATTTT. This gives the protein CASSIIGIRSNQPQHF. Here the CDR3 is joined to the reference TRBV19 and TRBJ1-5 genes, and the full variable domain is: DGGITQSPKYLFRKEGQNVTLSCEQNLNHDAMYWYRQDPGQGLRLIYYSQIVNDFQKGDIAEGYSVSREKKESFPLTVTSAQKNPTAFYLCASSIIGIRSNQPQHFGDGTRLSIL.